A single sample gave rise to the 29 T cell receptor beta chains below, sequenced in a study of OX40 agonist ivuxolimab in advanced cancers. Sequenced by immunoSEQ multiplex PCR; TCRdb stores in-frame clones only, minus some. This table has 37,000 or so clones, more than 85% appearing once. The specimen comprised CD4+ or CD8+ T cells sorted from blood, sampled in a trial of the OX40 agonist ivuxolimab. The receptors here all came from an adult with an advanced solid tumor such as melanoma, head and neck, liver or kidney cancer.

The rearrangement joins TRBV28 to TRBJ2-5; weak D call: TRBD1 (5 bases). Matching the DNA end better, TRBJ2-7 makes the J call doubtful. CDR1 and CDR2 from the germline V gene are MDHEN and SYDVKM. This CDR3 spans 14 amino acids. The CDR3 reads CASRTVHSSYEQYF. Here the CDR3 DNA reads TGTGCCAGCAGGACAGTCCATAGCTCCTACGAGCAGTACTTC.

V usage is TRBV6-5 and J usage is TRBJ1-1, with D possibly being TRBD1 (6 bases). The CDR3 is made up of 14 amino acids. The V and J ends lost 4 bases and 3 bases respectively, with 12 bases between them. Germline CDR1 MNHEY, CDR2 SVGAGI. The CDR3 DNA follows: TGTGCCAGCAGTTCCCGGCAGGGGTACACTGAAGCTTTCTTT. This gives the protein CASSSRQGYTEAFF.

This clone was seen once. The J gene is TRBJ1-5, the V gene TRBV30, with D possibly matching TRBD1 (5 bases). The V gene's germline CDR1 is GTSNPN and CDR2 SVGIG (reference sequence). V dropped 2 bases and J dropped 7 bases, with 12 bases sitting between them. This CDR3 region has 13 residues. In DNA form, the CDR3 reads TGTGCCTGGAGTCCCGGGGGGAGACAGCCCCAGCATTTT. This translates into CAWSPGGRQPQHF.

Written as DNA, the CDR3 is TGTGCCAGCAACCAAGTCTCTAGCACAGATACGCAGTATTTT. Its protein is CASNQVSSTDTQYF. V gene TRBV6-1 combines with J gene TRBJ2-3; D is uncertain. The CDR3 is 14 amino acids. The germline CDR1 and CDR2 sequences are MNHNS and SASEGT. Trimming cost V 7 bases and J 0 bases, with 11 bases left between them.

This clone was recorded once. The V gene is TRBV7-2, the J gene TRBJ2-7, with 7 bases that match TRBD1. The germline CDR1 and CDR2 sequences are SGHTA and FQGNSA. V was clipped by 4 bases and J by 6 bases; unmatched bases: 3. This CDR3 contains 12 residues. The CDR3 reads CASSSTGLEQYF. In nucleotides, the CDR3 is TGTGCCAGCAGCTCGACAGGGCTCGAGCAGTACTTC. Full variable domain (remainder filled in from reference TRBV7-2 and TRBJ2-7): GAGVSQSPSNKVTEKGKDVELRCDPISGHTALYWYRQSLGQGLEFLIYFQGNSAPDKSGLPSDRFSAERTGGSVSTLTIQRTQQEDSAVYLCASSSTGLEQYFGPGTRLTVT.

This rearrangement joins TRBV11-2 to TRBJ2-7, with unresolved D. Trimming removed 4 bases at V and 3 bases at J, with 13 bases between. CDR1 and CDR2 (germline): SGHAT, FQNNGV. The CDR3 has 14 amino acids. CDR3 DNA sequence: TGTGCCAGCAGCTACCTCAACGTCGGCTACGAGCAGTACTTC. Its protein product is CASSYLNVGYEQYF. The entire variable domain, with the rest obtained from reference TRBV11-2 and TRBJ2-7, is as follows: EAGVAQSPRYKIIEKRQSVAFWCNPISGHATLYWYQQILGQGPKLLIQFQNNGVVDDSQLPKDRFSAERLKGVDSTLKIQPAKLEDSAVYLCASSYLNVGYEQYFGPGTRLTVT.

This rearrangement joins TRBV5-5 to TRBJ1-2; D remains ambiguous. Per germline, CDR1 SGHKS and CDR2 YYEKEE (reference sequence). Trimming removed 4 bases from V and 2 bases from J, with 18 bases in between. The CDR3 spans 16 residues. The CDR3 sequence: CASSGPEVDQNYGYTF. In DNA form, the CDR3 reads TGTGCCAGCAGCGGTCCGGAGGTGGACCAGAACTATGGCTACACCTTC.

V gene TRBV5-4 combines with J gene TRBJ1-2, with TRBD1 matching 9 bases. This CDR3 spans 16 amino acids. The ends lost 1 base at V and 0 bases at J; junction bases unmatched: 4. Germline assignment: CDR1 SGHNT and CDR2 YYREEE (reference sequence). CDR3 sequence reads: CASSLPDRGPNYGYTF. CDR3 DNA: TGTGCCAGCAGCTTGCCGGACAGGGGTCCTAACTATGGCTACACCTTC.

The chain carries TRBV5-1 and TRBJ1-1, with D maybe TRBD1 (5 bases). Trimming removed 1 base at V and 1 base at J, with 14 bases between. The CDR3 runs 16 residues. Germline V gene data show CDR1 as SGHRS and CDR2 as YFSETQ. The CDR3 loop is CASSLSWTPENTEAFF. The CDR3 DNA is TGCGCCAGCAGCTTGTCTTGGACACCGGAGAACACTGAAGCTTTCTTT.

DNA for the CDR3: TGTGCCATCAGGGCCGATAGAACAGGGGGTAGCAATCAGCCCCAGCATTTT. It translates to CAIRADRTGGSNQPQHF. The chain uses TRBV10-3 and TRBJ1-5; 8 bases align to TRBD1. The junction had 10 bases not matched to a gene; V was cut back by 6 bases and J by 0 bases. CDR3 length: 17 amino acids. CDR1 ENHRY and CDR2 SYGVKD come from the germline V gene.

V and J are TRBV30 and TRBJ1-5, with TRBD1 matching 10 bases. With V trimmed by 2 bases and J by 0 bases, 4 bases remained unmatched. The germline gives CDR1 GTSNPN, CDR2 SVGIG (reference sequence). The CDR3 contains 16 residues. The CDR3 sequence is CAWSSDRGFSNQPQHF. CDR3 coding DNA: TGTGCCTGGAGTTCGGACAGGGGGTTTAGCAATCAGCCCCAGCATTTT.

V usage is TRBV6-1 and J usage is TRBJ1-1, with D hard to call. From germline, CDR1 is MNHNS and CDR2 SASEGT. V lost 6 bases, J lost 5 bases, and 10 bases lay in between. CDR3 length: 12 residues. Written as DNA, the CDR3 is TGTGCCAGCAGCGGCGACATAACTGAAGCTTTCTTT. This encodes CASSGDITEAFF.

The chain couples TRBV5-6 to TRBJ1-2; TRBD1 matches 8 bases. The CDR3 runs to 17 residues. Trimming removed 5 bases from V and 4 bases from J; junction bases left unmatched: 16. CDR1 and CDR2 from the germline V gene are SGHDT and YYEEEE. DNA for the CDR3: TGTGCCAGCAGACCCGGGACAGGTTTGTCACAGATCTATGGCTACACCTTC. Its protein product is CASRPGTGLSQIYGYTF.

The chain uses TRBV4-1 and TRBJ2-7; D assignment may be TRBD1 or TRBD2 (5 bases each). The CDR3 spans 15 residues. Germline values: CDR1 MGHRA, CDR2 YSYEKL. Deletions cut 1 base from V and 2 bases from J, with 12 bases between. As DNA, the CDR3 is TGCGCCAGCAGCCAAGTAGGGACGTTGACCTACGAGCAGTACTTC. This encodes CASSQVGTLTYEQYF.

This clone was seen just once. The chain uses TRBV5-1 and TRBJ2-7; D possibly corresponds to TRBD2 (5 bases). In germline, CDR1 is SGHRS, CDR2 YFSETQ. V shed 1 base and J shed 1 base, with 15 bases lying between them. This CDR3 is built from 16 residues. This CDR3 is CASSLTAVGDSYEQYF. For the CDR3, the DNA is TGCGCCAGCAGCTTGACCGCGGTCGGGGATTCCTACGAGCAGTACTTC.

The V and J genes are TRBV5-6 and TRBJ2-7; no reliable D call. The CDR3 has 12 residues. V was clipped by 4 bases and J by 3 bases, with 8 bases between them. The germline gives CDR1 SGHDT, CDR2 YYEEEE. This CDR3 is CASSQNIYEQYF. For the CDR3, the DNA is TGTGCCAGCAGCCAGAATATCTACGAGCAGTACTTC.

This clone was seen repeatedly, ten times or more. This chain links TRBV6-4 with TRBJ2-3; maybe TRBD2 (6 bases). The ends were cut back, 3 bases at V and 1 base at J, with 8 bases in the middle. Germline CDR1 MRHNA, CDR2 SNTAGT. This CDR3 region has 14 residues. The CDR3 here is CASSEAGGTDTQYF. The CDR3 DNA is TGTGCCAGCAGTGAAGCGGGTGGCACAGATACGCAGTATTTT.

Concerning this clone itself: At one boundary the junction diverges from the germline segment, which might be a read error. The V and J genes are TRBV15 and TRBJ1-4, with D possibly TRBD1 on 5 matching bases. CDR3 size: 15 residues. The V gene's germline CDR1 is LNHNV and CDR2 YYDKDF (reference sequence). The CDR3 sequence: CATSGDRGEGEKLFF. Written as DNA, the CDR3 is TGTGCCACCAGCGGAGACCGGGGGGAAGGTGAAAAACTGTTTTTT.

CDR3 sequence reads: CASSLGTTDEQYF. The CDR3 DNA follows: TGTGCCAGCAGTCTCGGGACTACCGACGAGCAGTACTTC. The chain carries TRBV6-5 and TRBJ2-7, with 7 nucleotides matching TRBD2. Germline-derived CDR1 and CDR2 are MNHEY and SVGAGI. Trimming removed 5 bases from V and 5 bases from J; junction bases left unmatched: 6. This CDR3 is built from 13 residues.

This chain joins TRBV5-1 and TRBJ2-1; TRBD2 is a possible D gene (5 bases). CDR1 and CDR2 from the germline V gene are SGHRS and YFSETQ. CDR3 length equals 16 residues. V was clipped by 4 bases and J by 7 bases, with 21 bases between them. The CDR3 nucleotides are TGCGCCAGCAGCGCGACCTCCGGGGAAGTCGCGAATGAGCAGTTCTTC. This gives the protein CASSATSGEVANEQFF.

This rearrangement joins TRBV20-1 to TRBJ1-5; D is ambiguous. The CDR3 runs 9 residues. Germline lookup yields CDR1 DFQATT and CDR2 SNEGSKA (reference sequence). Trimming took off 6 bases at V and 6 bases at J, with 3 bases between the two ends. CDR3 coding DNA: TGCAGTGCCGGTCAGCCCCAGCATTTT. This translates into CSAGQPQHF.

This clone was picked up one time. The V and J genes are TRBV11-2 and TRBJ1-1; D gene unclear. The V gene lost 0 bases and the J gene lost 1 base, with 3 bases spanning the gap. The CDR3 is 13 amino acids. Germline V gene data show CDR1 as SGHAT and CDR2 as FQNNGV. CDR3 DNA sequence: TGTGCCAGCAGCTTAGATACGAACACTGAAGCTTTCTTT. It translates to CASSLDTNTEAFF. The variable domain in full, with the rest retrieved from reference TRBV11-2 and TRBJ1-1, is EAGVAQSPRYKIIEKRQSVAFWCNPISGHATLYWYQQILGQGPKLLIQFQNNGVVDDSQLPKDRFSAERLKGVDSTLKIQPAKLEDSAVYLCASSLDTNTEAFFGQGTRLTVV.

The sample holds a few counts of this clone. The J gene is TRBJ1-6, the V gene TRBV27, with a weak D call TRBD1 (5 bases). Germline CDR1 is MNHEY and CDR2 is SMNVEV (reference sequence). This CDR3 region has 16 residues. The V end was cut by 2 bases, the J end by 7 bases, with 15 bases between. As DNA, the CDR3 is TGTGCCAGCAGTTTAACCGGTTGGACACGAAATTCACCCCTCCACTTT. Translated: CASSLTGWTRNSPLHF.

The chain is built from TRBV29-1 and TRBJ1-1, with a weak D call TRBD1 (5 bases). The V end was cut by 6 bases, the J end by 7 bases, with 9 bases between. Germline lookup yields CDR1 SQVTM and CDR2 ANQGSEA. This CDR3 region has 10 residues. The CDR3 coding sequence is TGCAGCGTCCGCGGGGGTGAAGCTTTCTTT. The encoded protein is CSVRGGEAFF. The variable domain in full, completed from reference TRBV29-1 and TRBJ1-1, reads SAVISQKPSRDICQRGTSLTIQCQVDSQVTMMFWYRQQPGQSLTLIATANQGSEATYESGFVIDKFPISRPNLTFSTLTVSNMSPEDSSIYLCSVRGGEAFFGQGTRLTVV.

This rearrangement joins TRBV11-2 to TRBJ2-5; the D is unclear. This CDR3 is built from 13 residues. Germline V gives CDR1 SGHAT, CDR2 FQNNGV. V shed 1 base and J shed 10 bases, with 13 bases lying between them. The chain's CDR3 is CASSLGGLRFQYF. In DNA form, the CDR3 reads TGTGCCAGCAGCTTAGGTGGCCTGCGGTTCCAGTACTTC.

V and J are TRBV7-9 and TRBJ1-5; weak D call: TRBD1 (6 bases). Trimming left V 1 base short and J 6 bases short, with 13 bases between. Germline-derived CDR1 and CDR2 are SEHNR and FQNEAQ (reference sequence). The CDR3 extends over 15 amino acids. CDR3 loop: CASSLGGGGGQPQHF. CDR3 DNA sequence: TGTGCCAGCAGCTTAGGAGGGGGGGGAGGTCAGCCCCAGCATTTT.

The chain employs TRBV11-2 and TRBJ2-7; D is unclear. V was cut by 0 bases and J by 3 bases, with 12 bases left in between. Germline CDR1 SGHAT, CDR2 FQNNGV. CDR3 length: 15 residues. The CDR3 loop is CASSLEAQENYEQYF. Here the CDR3 DNA reads TGTGCCAGCAGCTTAGAGGCCCAAGAAAACTACGAGCAGTACTTC.

The J gene is TRBJ2-7, the V gene TRBV27, with 9 nucleotides matching TRBD1. After removal of 7 bases from V and 1 base from J, the junction contained 2 bases not matched to a gene. The CDR3 has 13 amino acids. CDR1 is MNHEY and CDR2 is SMNVEV in the germline V gene (reference sequence). CDR3: CASKTGGSYEQYF. The CDR3 bases are TGTGCCAGCAAGACAGGGGGTTCCTACGAGCAGTACTTC.

The rearrangement joins TRBV7-6 to TRBJ2-7; D is ambiguous. This CDR3 has 13 amino acids. Germline assignment: CDR1 SGHVS and CDR2 FNYEAQ. Trimming took off 3 bases at V and 3 bases at J, with 9 bases between the two ends. The CDR3 DNA reads as TGTGCCAGCAGCTTGGCAGACATCTACGAGCAGTACTTC. Translation gives CASSLADIYEQYF.